These 32 T cell receptor beta chains were all obtained from the same sample, sequenced in a study of multiple sclerosis patients with progressive multifocal leukoencephalopathy. As for time point: before natalizumab initiation. Produced via immunoSEQ multiplex PCR; TCRdb's table is partial and in-frame only. The data contain some 30,000 clones, roughly 91% of them seen just once; the ten biggest clones take up approximately 1%. Sequenced sample: PBMCs. Receptors were obtained from a human donor with multiple sclerosis.

This clone was counted between two and nine times. J is TRBJ1-6 and V is TRBV10-3; possibly TRBD1 for D (5 bases). CDR1 and CDR2 from the germline V gene are ENHRY and SYGVKD. V dropped 3 bases and J dropped 10 bases, with 13 bases sitting between them. There are 14 residues in the CDR3. The CDR3 region is CAISDKGRRSPLHF. DNA for the CDR3: TGTGCCATCAGTGACAAGGGGAGGAGGTCACCCCTCCACTTT.

The chain has TRBV4-1 and TRBJ1-5; D is perhaps TRBD1 (5 bases). This CDR3 has 15 residues. Germline lookup yields CDR1 MGHRA and CDR2 YSYEKL. V lost 1 base and J lost 1, with 8 bases in between. The CDR3 nucleotides are TGCGCCAGCAGCCAAGGGGGGGAAAGCAATCAGCCCCAGCATTTT. As protein: CASSQGGESNQPQHF.

In this sample, this clone turned up a few times. The chain uses TRBV7-9 and TRBJ1-2; D unresolved. The germline V gene has CDR1 SEHNR and CDR2 FQNEAQ (reference sequence). Trimming cost V 5 bases and J 0 bases, with 7 bases left between them. This CDR3 region has 13 residues. DNA of the CDR3: TGTGCCAGCAGCACCCGGGCTAACTATGGCTACACCTTC. It specifies CASSTRANYGYTF.

V and J are TRBV5-5 and TRBJ1-6; no clear D. V dropped 1 base and J dropped 8 bases, with 10 bases sitting between them. The CDR3 is made up of 14 amino acids. Germline V gives CDR1 SGHKS, CDR2 YYEKEE (reference sequence). The chain's CDR3 is CASSLLPRDSPLHF. For the CDR3, the DNA is TGTGCCAGCAGCTTGCTACCCCGCGATTCACCCCTCCACTTT.

V and J are TRBV15 and TRBJ2-7; TRBD2 is a possible D gene (5 bases). V lost 2 bases and J lost 2, with 13 bases in between. Germline CDR1 LNHNV, CDR2 YYDKDF (reference sequence). CDR3 size: 15 residues. This CDR3 is CATSRPRRAAYEQYF. The DNA of the CDR3 is TGTGCCACCAGCAGACCGAGGAGAGCGGCCTACGAGCAGTACTTC.

DNA of the CDR3: TGTGCCAGTAGATCCGCTGAGGGAAACTCCTACGAGCAGTACTTC. This translates into CASRSAEGNSYEQYF. The chain combines TRBV19 with TRBJ2-7, with D perhaps TRBD2 (5 bases). Looked up from germline, CDR1 is LNHDA and CDR2 is SQIVND (reference sequence). V dropped 6 bases and J dropped 0 bases, with 15 bases sitting between them. CDR3 length: 15 amino acids.

V gene TRBV10-3 combines with J gene TRBJ2-6, with TRBD1 as a possible D gene (5 bases). This CDR3 comprises 15 residues. Trimming stripped 10 bases from V and 0 bases from J, with 13 bases between. Germline CDR1 reads ENHRY; CDR2 reads SYGVKD. This CDR3 is CATRQSDSGANVLTF. Here the CDR3 DNA reads TGTGCCACCAGACAGTCCGACTCTGGGGCCAACGTCCTGACTTTC.

The chain recombines TRBV7-3 with TRBJ2-2, with 7 bases that match TRBD1. The CDR3 covers 15 residues. The junction had 5 bases not matched to a gene; V was cut back by 3 bases and J by 4 bases. CDR1 is SGHTA and CDR2 is FQGTGA in the germline V gene. The CDR3 sequence is CASSLTGLGTGELFF. The DNA for the CDR3 is TGTGCCAGCAGCTTGACAGGGTTGGGCACCGGGGAGCTGTTTTTT.

This clone is categorized as medium-sized (0.01 to 0.1%). The genes are TRBV21-1 and TRBJ1-2; the table gives TRBD1 as D, unverified against the DNA. TRBV21-1 is termed a pseudogene. The CDR3 has 13 residues. The CDR3 is CASSKDTNYGYTF. The CDR3 nucleotides are TGTGCCAGCAGCAAAGACACTAACTATGGCTACACCTTC.

This chain links TRBV6-5 with TRBJ1-2; D gene ambiguous. Per germline, CDR1 MNHEY and CDR2 SVGAGI. The CDR3 spans 13 residues. With 2 bases removed from V and 8 bases from J, the gap between germline ends came to 12 bases. The CDR3 sequence is CASSYSMAGGYTF. In DNA, the CDR3 is TGTGCCAGCAGTTACAGTATGGCGGGAGGCTACACCTTC.

This chain links TRBV2 with TRBJ2-4, with a tentative D call TRBD2 (5 bases). Germline CDR1 and CDR2: SNHLY and FYNNEI. Trimming shortened V by 5 bases and J by 0 bases, and 14 bases separated the two germline ends. The CDR3 consists of 16 residues. The CDR3 nucleotides are TGTGCCAGCAGTCTTACTCCGGACTTAGCCAAAAACATTCAGTACTTC. Encoded protein: CASSLTPDLAKNIQYF. The full variable domain, its missing parts supplied by reference TRBV2 and TRBJ2-4, is EPEVTQTPSHQVTQMGQEVILRCVPISNHLYFYWYRQILGQKVEFLVSFYNNEISEKSEIFDDQFSVERPDGSNFTLKIRSTKLEDSAMYFCASSLTPDLAKNIQYFGAGTRLSVL.

CDR3 loop: CASSIRTGDTQYF. The CDR3 bases are TGTGCCAGTAGTATCCGCACGGGGGATACGCAGTATTTT. The V and J genes are TRBV19 and TRBJ2-3, with D perhaps TRBD2 (5 bases). The V end was cut by 3 bases, the J end by 6 bases, with 10 bases between. CDR1 and CDR2 (germline): LNHDA, SQIVND (reference sequence). The CDR3 is made up of 13 amino acids.

V and J are TRBV28 and TRBJ2-7, with unresolved D. The V and J ends lost 8 bases and 5 bases respectively, with 7 bases between them. This CDR3 spans 10 amino acids. Germline values: CDR1 MDHEN, CDR2 SYDVKM. The chain's CDR3 is CASGENEQYF. CDR3 coding DNA: TGTGCCAGCGGTGAAAACGAGCAGTACTTC.

This clone has a single count. This rearrangement joins TRBV4-1 to TRBJ1-2; a weak D match, TRBD1 (6 bases). The ends were cut back, 4 bases at V and 0 bases at J, with 18 bases in the middle. CDR1 MGHRA and CDR2 YSYEKL come from the germline V gene. The CDR3 consists of 17 residues. Here the CDR3 DNA reads TGCGCCAGCAGCCCGCGGGGTGAGGGGGGCTCTAACTATGGCTACACCTTC. It specifies CASSPRGEGGSNYGYTF.

The chain uses TRBV19 and TRBJ2-7, with 9 positions matching TRBD1. The CDR3 covers 17 residues. V lost 10 bases and J lost 3; bases outside the gene matches: 19. CDR1 is LNHDA, CDR2 SQIVND, per germline (reference sequence). CDR3 protein: CATSGTGSFEVHYEQYF. CDR3 DNA: TGTGCCACCTCCGGGACAGGGAGTTTCGAGGTTCACTACGAGCAGTACTTC.

This rearrangement joins TRBV10-3 to TRBJ2-3; TRBD2 aligns across 8 bases. Per germline, CDR1 ENHRY and CDR2 SYGVKD. V shed 6 bases, J shed 2 bases, and the junction held 10 bases outside the gene matches. The CDR3 consists of 16 residues. CDR3 sequence reads: CAIREGQRGITDTQYF. CDR3 nucleotides: TGTGCCATCAGAGAAGGACAGCGGGGGATCACAGATACGCAGTATTTT.

This rearrangement joins TRBV6-5 to TRBJ2-7, with a possible D match to TRBD2 (6 bases). CDR3 length: 13 amino acids. V lost 7 bases and J lost 2, with 12 bases in between. Germline CDR1 is MNHEY and CDR2 is SVGAGI. CDR3 protein: CASNEGRTYEQYF. The DNA of the CDR3 is TGTGCCAGCAACGAGGGGAGGACCTACGAGCAGTACTTC.

The chain uses TRBV9 and TRBJ2-5, with D possibly matching TRBD1 (6 bases). TRBJ2-7 matches the DNA end more closely, so the J call is doubtful. The germline CDR1 and CDR2 sequences are SGDLS and YYNGEE. The CDR3 totals 13 residues. CDR3 protein: CASSLRQVGEQYF. The CDR3 DNA sequence: TGTGCCAGCAGCTTAAGACAGGTCGGCGAGCAGTACTTC.

The chain links TRBV6-5 to TRBJ2-3; tentatively, D is TRBD1 (6 bases). The V end was cut by 8 bases, the J end by 9 bases, with 21 bases between. Germline V CDR1 and CDR2: MNHEY, SVGAGI. The CDR3 covers 14 residues. The DNA of the CDR3 is TGTGCCAGCGCACGGGTGGGGGCCCCGGACACGCAGTATTTT. This encodes CASARVGAPDTQYF.

The chain joins TRBV9 to TRBJ1-4, with D maybe TRBD1 (6 bases). Germline CDR1 is SGDLS and CDR2 is YYNGEE. The CDR3 is 13 amino acids. With 7 bases removed from V and 7 bases from J, the gap between germline ends came to 14 bases. The CDR3 sequence: CASGREQGEKLFF. For the CDR3, the DNA is TGTGCCAGCGGCCGAGAACAGGGTGAAAAACTGTTTTTT.

The gene calls are TRBV5-7 and TRBJ2-3; 9 bases agree with TRBD1. TRBV5-7 belongs to the ORF category, with a function that is uncertain. CDR3 length equals 15 residues. Trimming took 4 bases from V and 4 from J; bases not matched to a gene: 7. The CDR3 reads CASSLWTGVSDTQYF. CDR3 bases: TGTGCCAGCAGCCTGTGGACAGGGGTGTCAGATACGCAGTATTTT.

This chain connects TRBV18 to TRBJ1-1, with TRBD1 identical over 8 bases. Germline V gene lookup returns CDR1 KGHSH and CDR2 LQKENI. Unmatched junction bases numbered 6, after V lost 3 bases and J lost 0 bases. This CDR3 has 16 amino acids. The CDR3 DNA is TGTGCCAGCTCACCCCCACGGACAGGGTTGAACACTGAAGCTTTCTTT. Protein product: CASSPPRTGLNTEAFF.

This chain links TRBV5-8 with TRBJ2-5, with 8 bases fitting TRBD2. V lost 0 bases, J lost 1 base, and 5 bases stayed unmatched. Germline V gene lookup returns CDR1 SGHTS and CDR2 YDEGEE. This CDR3 comprises 16 residues. The CDR3 loop is CASSLGTSSFQETQYF. Written as DNA, the CDR3 is TGTGCCAGCAGCTTGGGGACTAGCAGCTTCCAAGAGACCCAGTACTTC.

The V and J genes are TRBV6-5 and TRBJ1-5; no firm D call. The CDR3 contains 14 residues. V lost 2 bases to trimming and J lost 7 bases, with 12 bases between them. Germline CDR1 MNHEY, CDR2 SVGAGI. This chain's CDR3 is CASSYGQTWQPQHF. Written as DNA, the CDR3 is TGTGCCAGCAGTTACGGGCAGACCTGGCAGCCCCAGCATTTT.

V is TRBV25-1 and J is TRBJ1-1, with 9 bases matching TRBD1. The CDR3 is 14 residues long. The V segment lost 6 bases and the J segment 0 bases; nucleotides outside the gene matches: 2. Germline CDR1 MGHDK, CDR2 SYGVNS. This chain's CDR3 is CASRDRGMNTEAFF. Written as DNA, the CDR3 is TGTGCCAGCAGAGACAGGGGGATGAACACTGAAGCTTTCTTT.

This chain uses TRBV9 with TRBJ2-4, with 10 bases that match TRBD1. Trimming at V came to 4 bases and at J to 7 bases, leaving 5 bases not matched to a gene. This CDR3 is built from 14 residues. Per germline, CDR1 SGDLS and CDR2 YYNGEE. CDR3 region: CASSPGQGVNIQYF. CDR3 nucleotide sequence: TGTGCCAGCAGCCCAGGACAGGGGGTCAACATTCAGTACTTC.

This chain connects TRBV28 to TRBJ1-6, with 7 bases fitting TRBD1. The CDR3 is 16 amino acids. Germline lookup yields CDR1 MDHEN and CDR2 SYDVKM. The V gene end was trimmed by 3 bases and the J gene end by 8 bases; junction bases not matched to a gene: 10. The CDR3 protein is CASSFTTGRFDSPLHF. Here the CDR3 DNA reads TGTGCCAGCAGTTTTACGACAGGGAGGTTTGATTCACCCCTCCACTTT. Full variable domain (missing parts from reference TRBV28 and TRBJ1-6): DVKVTQSSRYLVKRTGEKVFLECVQDMDHENMFWYRQDPGLGLRLIYFSYDVKMKEKGDIPEGYSVSREKKERFSLILESASTNQTSMYLCASSFTTGRFDSPLHFGNGTRLTVT.

The chain employs TRBV27 and TRBJ1-1, with D uncertain. The germline V gene has CDR1 MNHEY and CDR2 SMNVEV (reference sequence). This CDR3 is 13 amino acids long. The V end lost 1 base, the J end lost 11 bases, and 14 bases lay between the germline ends. The CDR3 nucleotides read TGTGCCAGCAGTTTATTGGCGGGGAGCCCGGCTTTCTTT. It encodes CASSLLAGSPAFF.

The chain combines TRBV9 with TRBJ2-5, with D perhaps assigned TRBD1 or TRBD2 (5 bases each). Germline V gene lookup returns CDR1 SGDLS and CDR2 YYNGEE. Trimming removed 2 bases from V and 2 bases from J, with 7 bases in between. The CDR3 is 13 amino acids. The CDR3 DNA reads TGTGCCAGCAGCGTGAGGGGACAAGAGACCCAGTACTTC. Translated, it gives CASSVRGQETQYF.

The CDR3 sequence is CSASGDNEQFF. The CDR3 region has the DNA TGCAGTGCCTCAGGAGATAATGAGCAGTTCTTC. The chain is built from TRBV20-1 and TRBJ2-1; the D is unclear. The germline gives CDR1 DFQATT, CDR2 SNEGSKA (reference sequence). V was shortened by 6 bases and J by 7 bases, with 10 bases between the two germline ends. The CDR3 runs 11 residues.

This sequence joins TRBV7-2 and TRBJ2-5; 7 positions agree with TRBD2. CDR1 SGHTA and CDR2 FQGNSA come from the germline V gene. The CDR3 length is 17 residues. The junction had 12 bases not matched to a gene; V was cut back by 5 bases and J by 0 bases. The CDR3 region is CASSPKGWREYQETQYF. The CDR3 nucleotides are TGTGCCAGCAGCCCTAAAGGCTGGCGGGAGTACCAAGAGACCCAGTACTTC.

About this clone itself: The junction does not match germline at one end; this may be a read error. The chain joins TRBV19 to TRBJ2-7; no reliable D call. This CDR3 region has 13 residues. CDR1 is LNHDA, CDR2 SQIVND, per germline (reference sequence). CDR3 in amino acids: CASSVLGSYGQYF. The CDR3 nucleotides are TGTGCCAGTAGTGTGCTGGGCAGCTACGGGCAGTACTTC.